The 31 T cell receptor beta chains presented below share a single source sample, sequenced in a study of blood T cells in healthy people across ages. A sample-barcoded 5' primer and a J-beta primer mix were used in a second PCR of roughly 6 to 11 cycles. TCRdb analysed the 5' RACE reads with MiXCR anew, one entry per CDR3 protein. The table records some 700,000 distinct CDR3 sequences, roughly 44% of them present only once. The sample was blood. The receptors stem from a woman aged 60 to 75 in good health.

This clonotype was detected only a few times. The chain has TRBV21-1 and TRBJ2-1; TRBD1, the D gene given by the table, was not confirmed from the DNA. TRBV21-1 is a pseudogene. The CDR3 extends over 17 amino acids. CDR3 in amino acids: CASSKAQDRSAYNEQFF. In DNA, the CDR3 is TGTGCCAGCAGCAAAGCGCAGGACAGGTCGGCCTACAATGAGCAGTTCTTC.

This clonotype has at least ten counts. This sequence joins TRBV7-9 and TRBJ2-1, with 13 bases fitting TRBD2. Unmatched junction bases numbered 11, after V lost 2 bases and J lost 1 base. The CDR3 contains 20 residues. CDR1 is SEHNR and CDR2 is FQNEAQ in the germline V gene (reference sequence). The CDR3 here is CASSLRDNVLAGGSYNEQFF. The CDR3 DNA reads TGTGCCAGCAGCTTACGGGACAACGTACTAGCGGGAGGGTCCTACAATGAGCAGTTCTTC. Filled out from reference TRBV7-9 and TRBJ2-1, the complete variable domain reads DTGVSQNPRHKITKRGQNVTFRCDPISEHNRLYWYRQTLGQGPEFLTYFQNEAQLEKSRLLSDRFSAERPKGSFSTLEIQRTEQGDSAMYLCASSLRDNVLAGGSYNEQFFGPGTRLTVL.

The chain couples TRBV11-2 to TRBJ2-3, with D possibly called TRBD1 or TRBD2 (5 bases each). This CDR3 region has 16 residues. Germline V gene lookup returns CDR1 SGHAT and CDR2 FQNNGV. Trimming removed 1 base at V and 6 bases at J, with 17 bases between. CDR3 protein: CASSLGGGQQRDTQYF. The CDR3 region has the DNA TGTGCCAGCAGCTTAGGGGGCGGGCAGCAGAGGGATACGCAGTATTTT.

This clonotype was observed a few times. The gene calls are TRBV9 and TRBJ1-2, with a weak D call TRBD1 (5 bases). The ends were cut back, 3 bases at V and 6 bases at J, with 15 bases in the middle. Germline loops: CDR1 SGDLS, CDR2 YYNGEE. The CDR3 extends over 14 amino acids. CDR3: CASSEILGGNGYTF. The CDR3 region has the DNA TGTGCCAGCAGCGAGATCCTGGGGGGGAATGGCTACACCTTC. The whole variable domain, remainder taken from reference TRBV9 and TRBJ1-2, is DSGVTQTPKHLITATGQRVTLRCSPRSGDLSVYWYQQSLDQGLQFLIQYYNGEERAKGNILERFSAQQFPDLHSELNLSSLELGDSALYFCASSEILGGNGYTFGSGTRLTVV.

This clonotype was seen only a few times. The chain couples TRBV9 to TRBJ2-1; no clear D gene. The germline V gene has CDR1 SGDLS and CDR2 YYNGEE. The CDR3 contains 12 residues. V was shortened by 4 bases and J by 8 bases, with 10 bases between the two germline ends. The CDR3 reads CASSRVLDEQFF. CDR3 sequence (DNA): TGTGCCAGCAGCCGGGTCCTCGATGAGCAGTTCTTC.

This clonotype was picked up many times. The J gene is TRBJ2-1, the V gene TRBV4-2; 11 bases agree with TRBD2. Germline V lookup: CDR1 LGHNA, CDR2 YNFKEQ. This CDR3 has 16 amino acids. V shed 1 base and J 9 bases; nucleotides not matched to a gene: 8. This chain's CDR3 is CASSQAKASGGPEQFF. CDR3 sequence (DNA): TGTGCCAGCAGCCAAGCCAAAGCTAGCGGGGGGCCTGAGCAGTTCTTC.

This clonotype appeared a single time. The chain recombines TRBV6-6 with TRBJ1-6; possible D gene TRBD1, 5 bases. Per the germline V gene, CDR1 is MNHNY and CDR2 is SVGAGI (reference sequence). V lost 8 bases, J lost 10 bases, and 15 bases lay in between. The CDR3 length is 13 residues. In nucleotides, the CDR3 is TGTGCCAGCGAAACCGCAGGGACCTCACCCCTCCACTTT. It yields the protein CASETAGTSPLHF.

The J gene is TRBJ2-1, the V gene TRBV5-1, with 8 bases fitting TRBD2. CDR1 is SGHRS, CDR2 YFSETQ, per germline. Trimming at V came to 6 bases and at J to 3 bases, leaving 8 bases not matched to a gene. This CDR3 is built from 15 residues. In DNA form, the CDR3 reads TGCGCCAGCATTCCAACTAGCGGAATCTACAATGAGCAGTTCTTC. It codes for CASIPTSGIYNEQFF.

This chain links TRBV12-3 or TRBV12-4 with TRBJ1-6, with D unresolved. CDR3 size: 14 residues. V was pared by 2 bases and J by 8 bases, with 10 bases between. The CDR3 protein is CASSLLDPYSPLHF. CDR3 DNA: TGTGCCAGCAGTTTACTCGATCCCTATTCACCCCTCCACTTT.

The V call is TRBV6-1, the J call TRBJ2-1; D not certain. The DNA end is more similar to TRBJ2-7, so the J call may be wrong. The CDR3 spans 16 residues. CDR1 and CDR2 from the germline V gene are MNHNS and SASEGT. For the CDR3, the DNA is TGTGCCAGCAGTGAAATTCAGTGGAGCTTCTACAATGAGCAGTACTTC. Protein product: CASSEIQWSFYNEQYF.

The rearrangement links TRBV3-1 to TRBJ1-1; D is undetermined. Trimming took off 4 bases at V and 1 base at J, with 13 bases between the two ends. Germline-derived CDR1 and CDR2 are LGHDT and YNNKEL (reference sequence). The CDR3 spans 15 residues. The CDR3 bases are TGTGCCAGCAGCCCCCTAGCCGGGGAGAACACTGAAGCTTTCTTT. As protein: CASSPLAGENTEAFF.

DNA of the CDR3: TGCAGTGGAGTCAGCCTAGGGACTATTAATTTGTACAATGAGCAGTTCTTC. It yields the protein CSGVSLGTINLYNEQFF. The chain couples TRBV20-1 to TRBJ2-1, with 7 bases matching TRBD2. V lost 7 bases to trimming and J lost 4 bases; unmatched junction nucleotides: 19. Germline CDR1 and CDR2: DFQATT and SNEGSKA (reference sequence). The CDR3 extends over 17 amino acids.

This clonotype was observed a few times. This chain joins TRBV27 and TRBJ2-1, with 11 bases that match TRBD2. Germline CDR1 MNHEY, CDR2 SMNVEV (reference sequence). This CDR3 region has 12 residues. Trimming removed 5 bases from V and 15 bases from J; junction bases left unmatched: 6. CDR3 loop: CASSILAGDLFF. As DNA, the CDR3 is TGTGCCAGCAGTATACTAGCGGGAGATCTGTTCTTC.

The chain uses TRBV2 and TRBJ2-1; D is undetermined. Germline assignment: CDR1 SNHLY and CDR2 FYNNEI. The CDR3 is made up of 15 amino acids. Trimming removed 5 bases from V and 0 bases from J, with 11 bases in between. CDR3 nucleotides: TGTGCCAGCAGTCTCAGGCTTAGCTCCTACAATGAGCAGTTCTTC. Its translation is CASSLRLSSYNEQFF.

Comment on this clonotype: A much larger clone lies a single base off, so this may be a read error. This chain uses TRBV29-1 with TRBJ2-5; 11 bases match TRBD2. Germline V gene lookup returns CDR1 SQVTM and CDR2 ANQGSEA. The V gene end was trimmed by 7 bases and the J gene end by 11 bases; junction bases not matched to a gene: 12. CDR3 length: 13 amino acids. This chain's CDR3 is CSAYSGGATGQYF. As DNA, the CDR3 is TGCAGCGCCTATAGCGGGGGGGCAACTGGGCAGTACTTC.

Notes on this clonotype: Germline is not matched at one junction end, which may reflect a read error. This chain joins TRBV6-6 and TRBJ1-2; a possible D gene is TRBD1 (5 bases). This CDR3 has 13 residues. In germline, CDR1 is MNHNY, CDR2 SVGAGI (reference sequence). The CDR3 sequence: CTSSSSGLSGYTF. CDR3 in DNA: TGTACCAGCAGTTCTTCAGGGCTCTCTGGCTACACCTTC.

CDR3 sequence reads: CASRTDPQETQYF. For the CDR3, the DNA is TGTGCCAGCAGGACGGATCCTCAAGAGACCCAGTACTTC. The chain joins TRBV2 to TRBJ2-5; D unclear. The CDR3 is 13 amino acids. V lost 6 bases, J lost 2 bases, and 10 bases lay in between. CDR1 SNHLY and CDR2 FYNNEI come from the germline V gene.

The chain joins TRBV20-1 to TRBJ2-7; the D gene is possibly TRBD2 (5 bases). V gave up 3 bases and J gave up 3 bases, with 9 bases separating them. The germline V gene encodes CDR1 DFQATT and CDR2 SNEGSKA (reference sequence). This CDR3 comprises 12 residues. The CDR3: CSASRSGYEQYF. As DNA, the CDR3 is TGCAGTGCTAGTAGGAGCGGCTACGAGCAGTACTTC.

There are a few counts of this clonotype. The chain combines TRBV7-2 with TRBJ2-1, with TRBD2 matching over 8 bases. This CDR3 has 16 amino acids. Germline lookup yields CDR1 SGHTA and CDR2 FQGNSA. The V segment lost 4 bases and the J segment 5 bases; nucleotides outside the gene matches: 10. CDR3 loop: CASSSWTSPRDNEQFF. CDR3 DNA: TGTGCCAGCAGCTCTTGGACTAGCCCCAGGGACAATGAGCAGTTCTTC.

This clonotype has just one count. This rearrangement joins TRBV7-9 to TRBJ1-1; 7 bases map to TRBD1. This CDR3 contains 15 residues. Per the germline V gene, CDR1 is SEHNR and CDR2 is FQNEAQ (reference sequence). V was pared by 5 bases and J by 1 base, with 7 bases of the junction left unmatched. CDR3 protein: CASSTSGQTNTEAFF. The CDR3 nucleotides read TGTGCCAGCAGCACGTCGGGACAGACGAACACTGAAGCTTTCTTT.

The chain carries TRBV7-2 and TRBJ1-3, with 7 bases fitting TRBD1. The CDR3 consists of 14 residues. In germline, CDR1 is SGHTA, CDR2 FQGNSA. V lost 5 bases, J lost 0 bases, and 1 base stayed unmatched. DNA for the CDR3: TGTGCCAGCAGCCGGGACAGCTCTGGAAACACCATATATTTT. As protein: CASSRDSSGNTIYF.

The V and J genes are TRBV6-2 or TRBV6-3 and TRBJ2-5; a possible D gene is TRBD1 (5 bases). The CDR3 runs to 16 residues. CDR1 MNHEY and CDR2 SVGEGT come from the germline V gene. V was pared by 2 bases and J by 1 base, with 14 bases between. This chain's CDR3 is CASSYIQGSIQETQYF. The CDR3 region has the DNA TGTGCCAGCAGTTACATTCAGGGATCTATCCAAGAGACCCAGTACTTC.

This clonotype has just a few counts. The genes are TRBV7-2 and TRBJ2-5; 7 nucleotides line up with TRBD1. This CDR3 has 16 amino acids. CDR1 is SGHTA, CDR2 FQGNSA, per germline. With V trimmed by 0 bases and J by 4 bases, 8 bases remained unmatched. CDR3 nucleotide sequence: TGTGCCAGCAGCTTAGCGACAGGGCTCAAGGTAGAGACCCAGTACTTC. This sequence encodes CASSLATGLKVETQYF.

The chain is built from TRBV27 and TRBJ2-5, with TRBD2 matching 13 bases. The CDR3 is 14 residues long. The V and J ends lost 8 bases and 11 bases, in that order; junction bases with no gene match: 11. Per germline, CDR1 MNHEY and CDR2 SMNVEV (reference sequence). CDR3 residues: CASGILAGGTEQYF. CDR3 bases: TGTGCCAGCGGAATACTAGCGGGGGGGACTGAGCAGTACTTC.

This clonotype showed up many times. This chain joins TRBV6-2 or TRBV6-3 and TRBJ1-4; D call uncertain. Per the germline V gene, CDR1 is MNHEY and CDR2 is SVGEGT. The length of the CDR3 is 15 residues. The germline V and J ends were trimmed by 10 bases and 0 bases, with 15 bases remaining between them. The CDR3 protein is CATSLGDATNEKLFF. The DNA of the CDR3 is TGTGCCACCTCGCTAGGAGACGCAACTAATGAAAAACTGTTTTTT.

This chain joins TRBV12-3 or TRBV12-4 and TRBJ2-3; D is unresolved. Trimming left V 6 bases short and J 0 bases short, with 7 bases between. The CDR3 length is 13 residues. The CDR3 region has the DNA TGTGCCAGCAGCATTACTAGCACAGATACGCAGTATTTT. Translation: CASSITSTDTQYF.

This chain uses TRBV9 with TRBJ2-7, with D possibly TRBD2 on 5 matching bases. V was clipped by 4 bases and J by 7 bases, with 18 bases between them. The germline CDR1 and CDR2 sequences are SGDLS and YYNGEE. The CDR3 has 14 amino acids. For the CDR3, the DNA is TGTGCCAGCAGCACCCGGACGGACTCAAATGAGCAGTACTTC. This encodes CASSTRTDSNEQYF.

This chain uses TRBV20-1 with TRBJ2-1; TRBD1 matches at 9 bases. Germline V gene data show CDR1 as DFQATT and CDR2 as SNEGSKA (reference sequence). The CDR3 consists of 14 residues. J lost 8 bases, V lost 2 bases, and 7 bases had no gene match. CDR3 in amino acids: CSARSGTGLDEQFF. The CDR3 bases are TGCAGTGCTAGATCCGGGACAGGGTTGGATGAGCAGTTCTTC.

The CDR3 protein is CAISRTSGGEETQYF. CDR3 sequence (DNA): TGTGCCATCAGCCGGACTAGCGGGGGTGAGGAGACCCAGTACTTC. This chain links TRBV10-3 with TRBJ2-5; 13 bases are shared with TRBD2. In germline, CDR1 is ENHRY, CDR2 SYGVKD. CDR3 size: 15 residues. V lost 6 bases, J lost 5 bases, and 6 bases stayed unmatched.

This chain links TRBV27 with TRBJ2-4; D not resolved. The DNA end is a closer match to TRBJ2-7, so the J assignment may be wrong. The CDR3 loop spans 15 amino acids. Per the germline V gene, CDR1 is MNHEY and CDR2 is SMNVEV (reference sequence). CDR3 nucleotide sequence: TGTGCCAGCAGTGGCTTAGACACACTGACCTACGAGCAGTACTTC. This gives the protein CASSGLDTLTYEQYF.

In the case of this clonotype: One base away lies a much larger clone, so this may be a sequencing read error. The rearrangement uses TRBV6-5 and TRBJ2-5; 7 positions agree with TRBD2. The V gene's germline CDR1 is MNHEY and CDR2 SVGAGI. The CDR3 length is 13 residues. CDR3 region: CASSPPGGETQDF. Written as DNA, the CDR3 is TGTGCCAGCAGTCCTCCGGGGGGAGAGACCCAGGACTTC.